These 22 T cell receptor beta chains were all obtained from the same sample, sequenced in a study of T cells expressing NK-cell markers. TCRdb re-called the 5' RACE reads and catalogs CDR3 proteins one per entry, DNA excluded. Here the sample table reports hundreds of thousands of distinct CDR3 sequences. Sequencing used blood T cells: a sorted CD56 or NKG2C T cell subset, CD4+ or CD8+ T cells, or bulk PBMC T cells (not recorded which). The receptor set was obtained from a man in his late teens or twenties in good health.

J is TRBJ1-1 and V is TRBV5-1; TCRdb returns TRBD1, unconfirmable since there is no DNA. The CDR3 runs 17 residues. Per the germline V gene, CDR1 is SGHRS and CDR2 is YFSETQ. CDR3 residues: CASSNYPRGKLNTEAFF.

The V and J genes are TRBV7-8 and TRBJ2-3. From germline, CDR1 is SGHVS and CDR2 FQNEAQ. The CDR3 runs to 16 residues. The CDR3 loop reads CASSLGSASSTDTQYF.

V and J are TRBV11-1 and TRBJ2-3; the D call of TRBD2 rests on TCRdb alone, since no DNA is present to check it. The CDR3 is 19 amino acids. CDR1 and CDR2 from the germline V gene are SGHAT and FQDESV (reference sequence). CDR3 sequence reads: CASSFRPSGEYTGTDTQYF.

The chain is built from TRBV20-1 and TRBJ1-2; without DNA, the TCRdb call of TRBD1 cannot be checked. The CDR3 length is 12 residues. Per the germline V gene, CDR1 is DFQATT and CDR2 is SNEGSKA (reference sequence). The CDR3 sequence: CSASGQGGGYTF.

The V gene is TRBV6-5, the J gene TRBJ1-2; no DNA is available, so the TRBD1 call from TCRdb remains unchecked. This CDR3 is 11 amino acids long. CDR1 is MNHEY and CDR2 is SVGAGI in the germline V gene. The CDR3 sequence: CASSGPGSYTF.

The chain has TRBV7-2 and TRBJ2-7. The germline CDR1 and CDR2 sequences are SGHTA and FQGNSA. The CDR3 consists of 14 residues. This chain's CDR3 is CASSSQGHNYEQYF. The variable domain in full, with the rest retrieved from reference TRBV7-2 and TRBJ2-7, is GAGVSQSPSNKVTEKGKDVELRCDPISGHTALYWYRQSLGQGLEFLIYFQGNSAPDKSGLPSDRFSAERTGGSVSTLTIQRTQQEDSAVYLCASSSQGHNYEQYFGPGTRLTVT.

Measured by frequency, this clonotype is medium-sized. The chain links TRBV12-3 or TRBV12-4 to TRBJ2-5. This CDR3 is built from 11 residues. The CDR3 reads CASSLGETQYF.

CDR3 region: CASSSRTSTDTQYF. The chain joins TRBV5-1 to TRBJ2-3. Germline V gene data show CDR1 as SGHRS and CDR2 as YFSETQ. The CDR3 is 14 residues long.

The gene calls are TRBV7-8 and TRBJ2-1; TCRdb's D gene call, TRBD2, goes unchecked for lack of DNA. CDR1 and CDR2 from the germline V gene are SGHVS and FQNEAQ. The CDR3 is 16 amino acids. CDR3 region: CASSLDTRESYNEQFF.

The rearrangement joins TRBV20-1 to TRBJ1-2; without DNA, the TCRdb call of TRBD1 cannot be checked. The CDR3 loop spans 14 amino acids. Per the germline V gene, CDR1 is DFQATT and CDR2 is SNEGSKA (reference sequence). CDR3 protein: CSAPRTGINYGYTF.

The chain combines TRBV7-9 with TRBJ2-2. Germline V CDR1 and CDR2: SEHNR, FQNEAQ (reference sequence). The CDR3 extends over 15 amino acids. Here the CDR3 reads CASSLISREHGELFF.

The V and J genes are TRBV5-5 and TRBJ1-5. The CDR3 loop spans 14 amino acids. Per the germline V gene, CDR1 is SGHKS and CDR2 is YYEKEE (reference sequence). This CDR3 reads CASSLAAHGQPQHF.

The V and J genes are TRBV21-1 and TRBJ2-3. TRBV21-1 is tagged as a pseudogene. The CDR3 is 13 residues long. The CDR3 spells CASSKAPLHTQYF.

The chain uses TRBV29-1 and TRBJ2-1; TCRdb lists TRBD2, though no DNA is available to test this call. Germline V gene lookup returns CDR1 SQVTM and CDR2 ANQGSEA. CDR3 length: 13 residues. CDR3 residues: CSAGLREVREQFF.

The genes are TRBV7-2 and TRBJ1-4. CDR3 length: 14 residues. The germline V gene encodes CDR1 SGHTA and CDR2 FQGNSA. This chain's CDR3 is CASSLGSSGEKLFF.

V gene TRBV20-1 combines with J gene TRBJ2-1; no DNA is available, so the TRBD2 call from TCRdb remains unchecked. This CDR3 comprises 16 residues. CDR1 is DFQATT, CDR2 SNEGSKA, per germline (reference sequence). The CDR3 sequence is CSAAPKGLAGFNEQFF.

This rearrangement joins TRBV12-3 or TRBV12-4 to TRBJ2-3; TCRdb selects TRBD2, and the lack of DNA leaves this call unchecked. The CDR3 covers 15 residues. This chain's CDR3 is CASSLIQGGIDTQYF.

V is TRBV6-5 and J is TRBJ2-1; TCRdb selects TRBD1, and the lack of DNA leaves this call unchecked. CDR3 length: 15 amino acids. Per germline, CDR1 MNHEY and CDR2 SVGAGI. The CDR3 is CASSLSRDGYNEQFF.

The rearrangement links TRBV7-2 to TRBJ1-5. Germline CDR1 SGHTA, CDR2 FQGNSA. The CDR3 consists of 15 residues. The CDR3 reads CASSLARGTGQPQHF.

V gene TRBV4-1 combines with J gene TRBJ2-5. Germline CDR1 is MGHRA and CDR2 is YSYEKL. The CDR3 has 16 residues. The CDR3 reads CASSQVLGGWEETQYF.

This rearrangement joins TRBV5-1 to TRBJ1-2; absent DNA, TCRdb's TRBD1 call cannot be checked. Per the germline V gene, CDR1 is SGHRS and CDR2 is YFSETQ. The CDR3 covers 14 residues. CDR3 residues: CASSLPMGGYGYTF.

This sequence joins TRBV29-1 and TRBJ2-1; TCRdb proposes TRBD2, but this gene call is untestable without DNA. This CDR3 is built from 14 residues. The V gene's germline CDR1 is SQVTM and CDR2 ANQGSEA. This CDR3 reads CSVNSKREYNEQFF.